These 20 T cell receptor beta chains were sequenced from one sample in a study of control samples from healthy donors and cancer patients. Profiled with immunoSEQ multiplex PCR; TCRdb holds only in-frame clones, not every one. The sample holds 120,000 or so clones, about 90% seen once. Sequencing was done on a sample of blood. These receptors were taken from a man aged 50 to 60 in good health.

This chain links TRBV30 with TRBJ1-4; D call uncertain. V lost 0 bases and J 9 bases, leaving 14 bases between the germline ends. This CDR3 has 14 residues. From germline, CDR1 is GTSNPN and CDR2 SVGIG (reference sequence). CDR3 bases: TGTGCCTGGAGTGTACTCGGGCAGTATAAAAAACTGTTTTTT. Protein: CAWSVLGQYKKLFF.

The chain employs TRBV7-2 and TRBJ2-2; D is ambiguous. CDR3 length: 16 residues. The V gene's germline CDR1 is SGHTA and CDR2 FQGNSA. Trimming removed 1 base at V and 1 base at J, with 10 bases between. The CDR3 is CASSLGHLRNTGELFF. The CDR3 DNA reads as TGTGCCAGCAGCTTAGGCCATTTAAGGAACACCGGGGAGCTGTTTTTT.

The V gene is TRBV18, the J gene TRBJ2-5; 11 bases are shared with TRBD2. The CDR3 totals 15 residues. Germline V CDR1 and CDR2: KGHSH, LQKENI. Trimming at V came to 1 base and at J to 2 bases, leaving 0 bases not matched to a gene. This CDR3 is CASSPLAGGQETQYF. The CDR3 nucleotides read TGTGCCAGCTCACCACTAGCGGGGGGGCAAGAGACCCAGTACTTC.

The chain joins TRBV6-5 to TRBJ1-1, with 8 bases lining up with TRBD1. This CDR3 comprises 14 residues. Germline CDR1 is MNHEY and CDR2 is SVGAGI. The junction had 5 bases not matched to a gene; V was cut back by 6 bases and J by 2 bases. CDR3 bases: TGTGCCAGCAGGACGCCAGGGGGCAACACTGAAGCTTTCTTT. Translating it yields CASRTPGGNTEAFF.

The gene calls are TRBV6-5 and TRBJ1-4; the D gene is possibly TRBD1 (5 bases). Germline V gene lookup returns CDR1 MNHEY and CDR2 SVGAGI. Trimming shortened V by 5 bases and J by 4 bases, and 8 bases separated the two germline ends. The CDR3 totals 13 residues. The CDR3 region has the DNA TGTGCCAGCAGTCGGGGGGGTAATGAAAAACTGTTTTTT. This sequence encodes CASSRGGNEKLFF.

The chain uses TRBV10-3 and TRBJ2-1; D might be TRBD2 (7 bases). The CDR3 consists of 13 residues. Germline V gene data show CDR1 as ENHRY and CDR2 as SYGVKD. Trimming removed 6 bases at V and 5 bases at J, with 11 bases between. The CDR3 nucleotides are TGTGCCATCAGCAGGGAGGGGGACAATGAGCAGTTCTTC. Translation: CAISREGDNEQFF.

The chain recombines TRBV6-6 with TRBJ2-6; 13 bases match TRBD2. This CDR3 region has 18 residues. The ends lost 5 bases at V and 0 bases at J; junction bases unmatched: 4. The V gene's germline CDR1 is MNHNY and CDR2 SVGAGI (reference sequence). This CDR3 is CASSRGLAGSSGANVLTF. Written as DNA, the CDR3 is TGTGCCAGCAGTCGGGGACTAGCGGGGTCCTCTGGGGCCAACGTCCTGACTTTC.

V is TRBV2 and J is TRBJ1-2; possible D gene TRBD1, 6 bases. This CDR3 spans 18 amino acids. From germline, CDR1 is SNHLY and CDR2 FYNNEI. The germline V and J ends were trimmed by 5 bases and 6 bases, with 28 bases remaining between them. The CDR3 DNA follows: TGTGCCAGCAGTCCCCACCCCGGGACATCGGCGGGATTTAATGGCTACACCTTC. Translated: CASSPHPGTSAGFNGYTF.

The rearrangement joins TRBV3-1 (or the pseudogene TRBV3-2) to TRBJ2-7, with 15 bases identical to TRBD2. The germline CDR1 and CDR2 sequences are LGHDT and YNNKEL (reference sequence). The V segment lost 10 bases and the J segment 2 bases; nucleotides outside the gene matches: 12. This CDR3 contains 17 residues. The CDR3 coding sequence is TGTGCCACCCAGTGGACTAGCGGGGGGGCCTCTGCCTACGAGCAGTACTTC. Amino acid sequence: CATQWTSGGASAYEQYF.

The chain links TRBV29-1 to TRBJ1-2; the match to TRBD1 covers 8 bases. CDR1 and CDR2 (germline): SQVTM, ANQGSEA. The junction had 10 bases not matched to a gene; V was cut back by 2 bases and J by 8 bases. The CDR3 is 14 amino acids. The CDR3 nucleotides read TGCAGCGTTGAACAGGGGGCAGGATTGACGGGCTACACCTTC. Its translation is CSVEQGAGLTGYTF. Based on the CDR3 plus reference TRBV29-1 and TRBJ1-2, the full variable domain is SAVISQKPSRDICQRGTSLTIQCQVDSQVTMMFWYRQQPGQSLTLIATANQGSEATYESGFVIDKFPISRPNLTFSTLTVSNMSPEDSSIYLCSVEQGAGLTGYTFGSGTRLTVV.

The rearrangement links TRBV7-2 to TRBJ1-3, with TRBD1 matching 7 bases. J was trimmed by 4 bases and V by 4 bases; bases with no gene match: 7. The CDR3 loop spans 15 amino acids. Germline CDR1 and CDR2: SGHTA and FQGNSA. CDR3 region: CASSSSRGLGNTIYF. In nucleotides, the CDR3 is TGTGCCAGCAGCTCGTCAAGGGGGCTCGGAAACACCATATATTTT.

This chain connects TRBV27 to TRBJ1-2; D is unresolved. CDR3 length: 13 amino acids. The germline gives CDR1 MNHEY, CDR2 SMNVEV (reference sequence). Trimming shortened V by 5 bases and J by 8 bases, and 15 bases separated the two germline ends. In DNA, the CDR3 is TGTGCCAGCAGTAAGGCACTAGGTTACGGCTACACCTTC. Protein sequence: CASSKALGYGYTF.

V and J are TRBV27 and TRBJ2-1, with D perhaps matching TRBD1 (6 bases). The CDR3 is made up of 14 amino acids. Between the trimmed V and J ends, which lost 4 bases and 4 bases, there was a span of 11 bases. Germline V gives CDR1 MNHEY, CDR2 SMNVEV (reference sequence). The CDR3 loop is CASSWIQGYNEQFF. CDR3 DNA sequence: TGTGCCAGCAGTTGGATACAGGGATACAATGAGCAGTTCTTC.

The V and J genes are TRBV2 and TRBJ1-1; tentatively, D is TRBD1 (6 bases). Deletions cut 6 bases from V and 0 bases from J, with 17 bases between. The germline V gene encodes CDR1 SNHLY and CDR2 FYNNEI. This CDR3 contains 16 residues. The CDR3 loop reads CASRALRGGMNTEAFF. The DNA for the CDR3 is TGTGCCAGCAGGGCCCTCAGGGGAGGCATGAACACTGAAGCTTTCTTT.

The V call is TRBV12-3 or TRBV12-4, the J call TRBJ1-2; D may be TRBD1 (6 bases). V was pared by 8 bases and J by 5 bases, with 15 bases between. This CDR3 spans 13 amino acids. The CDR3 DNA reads TGTGCCAGCGGTTCACAGGGTTCTTATGGCTACACCTTC. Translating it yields CASGSQGSYGYTF.

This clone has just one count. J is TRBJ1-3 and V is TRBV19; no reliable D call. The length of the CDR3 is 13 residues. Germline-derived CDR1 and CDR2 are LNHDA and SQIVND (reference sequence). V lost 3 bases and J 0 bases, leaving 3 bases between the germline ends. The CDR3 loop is CASSMGSGNTIYF. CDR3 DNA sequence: TGTGCCAGTAGTATGGGCTCTGGAAACACCATATATTTT.

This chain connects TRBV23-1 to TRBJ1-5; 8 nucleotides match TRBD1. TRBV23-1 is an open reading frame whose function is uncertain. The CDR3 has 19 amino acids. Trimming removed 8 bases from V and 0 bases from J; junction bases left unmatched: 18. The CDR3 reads CASREEPPGQAYSNQPQHF. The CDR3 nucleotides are TGCGCCAGCCGTGAGGAACCCCCGGGACAGGCCTATAGCAATCAGCCCCAGCATTTT.

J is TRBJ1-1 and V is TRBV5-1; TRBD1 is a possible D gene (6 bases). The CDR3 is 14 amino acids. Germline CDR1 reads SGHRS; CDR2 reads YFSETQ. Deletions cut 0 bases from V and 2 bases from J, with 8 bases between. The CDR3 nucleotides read TGCGCCAGCAGCTTGGTACAGGGTAACACTGAAGCTTTCTTT. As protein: CASSLVQGNTEAFF. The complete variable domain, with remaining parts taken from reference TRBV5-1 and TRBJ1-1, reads KAGVTQTPRYLIKTRGQQVTLSCSPISGHRSVSWYQQTPGQGLQFLFEYFSETQRNKGNFPGRFSGRQFSNSRSEMNVSTLELGDSALYLCASSLVQGNTEAFFGQGTRLTVV.

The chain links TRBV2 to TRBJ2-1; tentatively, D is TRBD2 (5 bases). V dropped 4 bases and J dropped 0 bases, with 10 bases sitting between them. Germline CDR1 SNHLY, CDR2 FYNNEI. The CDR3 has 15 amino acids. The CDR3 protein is CASSVREGSYNEQFF. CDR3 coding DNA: TGTGCCAGCAGTGTCCGAGAGGGCTCCTACAATGAGCAGTTCTTC.

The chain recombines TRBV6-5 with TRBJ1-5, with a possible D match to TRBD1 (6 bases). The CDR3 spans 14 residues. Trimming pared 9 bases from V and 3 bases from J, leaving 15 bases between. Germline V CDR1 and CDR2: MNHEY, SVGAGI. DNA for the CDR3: TGTGCCAGTAACAGGGCCATTTCCAATCAGCCCCAGCATTTT. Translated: CASNRAISNQPQHF.